These 20 T cell receptor beta chains came from one sample sequenced in a study of molecular identifiers for immune sequencing clone quantification. MiXCR, applied by TCRdb to the PCR reads, yields one record per CDR3 protein. The table records roughly 630,000 distinct CDR3 sequences, 25% of them present only once. Sequenced: naive CD8+ T cells from blood, with Jurkat cell RNA spiked in. Noted subset: FACS-sorted CD8+CD4-CCR7+CD45RA+ naive T cells. These receptors were taken from a human donor in good health. Some libraries in this study had Jurkat cell RNA spiked in.

This clonotype was seen repeatedly, ten times or more. The chain employs TRBV7-9 and TRBJ2-2; tentatively, D is TRBD1 (6 bases). This CDR3 is built from 15 residues. Trimming stripped 1 base from V and 4 bases from J, with 10 bases between. Germline V gene sequence: CDR1 SEHNR, CDR2 FQNEAQ (reference sequence). The DNA of the CDR3 is TGTGCCAGCAGCTTAGGGCAGGGGACCACCGGGGAGCTGTTTTTT. It specifies CASSLGQGTTGELFF. Together with reference TRBV7-9 and TRBJ2-2, the CDR3 gives the full variable domain: DTGVSQNPRHKITKRGQNVTFRCDPISEHNRLYWYRQTLGQGPEFLTYFQNEAQLEKSRLLSDRFSAERPKGSFSTLEIQRTEQGDSAMYLCASSLGQGTTGELFFGEGSRLTVL.

This clonotype was recorded a few times. This may stem from a read error, because a much larger clone lies one nucleotide away. This CDR3 is missing its conserved last phenylalanine or tryptophan, likely due to a read error. The J gene is TRBJ1-1, the V gene TRBV7-8; D gene ambiguous. Trimming took 1 base from V and 6 from J, leaving 9 bases between them. The CDR3 is 13 amino acids. Germline V CDR1 and CDR2: SGHVS, FQNEAQ. Here the CDR3 reads CASSLGSVAEAFL. CDR3 sequence (DNA): TGTGCCAGCAGCTTAGGCTCGGTAGCTGAAGCTTTCCTT.

The chain links TRBV10-3 to TRBJ2-3, with D possibly TRBD2 on 5 matching bases. Germline CDR1 is ENHRY and CDR2 is SYGVKD. V lost 0 bases to trimming and J lost 4 bases, with 14 bases between them. The CDR3 consists of 16 residues. The chain's CDR3 is CAISESTTIGSDTQYF. The DNA for the CDR3 is TGTGCCATCAGTGAGTCGACGACTATCGGTTCAGATACGCAGTATTTT.

This clonotype was seen a few times. V and J are TRBV7-9 and TRBJ2-2, with 8 bases aligning to TRBD1. This CDR3 is built from 17 residues. Per germline, CDR1 SEHNR and CDR2 FQNEAQ (reference sequence). The J segment lost 6 bases and the V segment lost 4 bases, leaving 13 bases of the junction unmatched. CDR3 in amino acids: CASSWETGQASPGELFF. CDR3 sequence (DNA): TGTGCCAGCAGCTGGGAGACGGGACAGGCAAGTCCCGGGGAGCTGTTTTTT.

The gene calls are TRBV25-1 and TRBJ2-1; TRBD1 aligns across 7 bases. V shed 5 bases, J shed 3 bases, and the junction held 10 bases outside the gene matches. The CDR3 has 16 amino acids. Germline CDR1 is MGHDK and CDR2 is SYGVNS. The CDR3 region is CASSRATGVIYNEQFF. Written as DNA, the CDR3 is TGTGCCAGCAGTAGAGCCACAGGGGTCATCTACAATGAGCAGTTCTTC.

This clonotype occurred many times. This chain joins TRBV28 and TRBJ1-2, with TRBD1 matching over 8 bases. CDR1 is MDHEN and CDR2 is SYDVKM in the germline V gene. V was clipped by 4 bases and J by 8 bases; unmatched bases: 6. CDR3 length: 13 residues. Here the CDR3 DNA reads TGTGCCAGCAGTTCCAGGGGGCGTGACGGCTACACCTTC. It specifies CASSSRGRDGYTF.

J is TRBJ1-3 and V is TRBV11-2; D is unclear. Trimming cost V 5 bases and J 1 base, with 12 bases left between them. Germline V gene data show CDR1 as SGHAT and CDR2 as FQNNGV. This CDR3 has 15 residues. DNA for the CDR3: TGTGCCAGCAGCGGGGATAGTTGGTCTGGAAACACCATATATTTT. Translation gives CASSGDSWSGNTIYF.

This clonotype was recorded at least ten times. The rearrangement uses TRBV29-1 and TRBJ2-3; TRBD2 aligns across 9 bases. The junction had 7 bases not matched to a gene; V was cut back by 8 bases and J by 1 base. In germline, CDR1 is SQVTM, CDR2 ANQGSEA. CDR3 length: 14 residues. This CDR3 is CSLAGNGGTDTQYF. For the CDR3, the DNA is TGCAGCCTAGCGGGAAACGGAGGCACAGATACGCAGTATTTT.

This clonotype was seen at least ten times. The chain carries TRBV7-2 and TRBJ1-5; weak D call: TRBD1 (5 bases). The V gene's germline CDR1 is SGHTA and CDR2 FQGNSA. The CDR3 length is 15 residues. Trimming removed 1 base at V and 1 base at J, with 8 bases between. The CDR3, as DNA: TGTGCCAGCAGCTTAGTCTGGACAAGCAATCAGCCCCAGCATTTT. This gives the protein CASSLVWTSNQPQHF.

As concerns this clonotype: Being one base from a much bigger clone, this may be a read error. The genes are TRBV9 and TRBJ2-3, with 8 bases fitting TRBD2. The V and J ends lost 3 bases and 3 bases, in that order; junction bases with no gene match: 9. Germline CDR1 is SGDLS and CDR2 is YYNGEE. This CDR3 is built from 16 residues. CDR3 loop: CASSGGGSGATDTQYF. DNA for the CDR3: TGTGCCAGCAGCGGGGGGGGTAGCGGGGCGACAGATACGCAGTATTTT.

To note about this clonotype: A much larger clone is a single base away; this may be a read error. The genes are TRBV24-1 and TRBJ2-3; D is ambiguous. Germline CDR1 is KGHDR and CDR2 is SFDVKD. This CDR3 comprises 13 residues. CDR3 nucleotides: TGTGCCACCAGTGAAGCGATCACAGATGCGCAGTATTTT. Its protein is CATSEAITDAQYF.

This clonotype has more than one count but fewer than ten. The V and J genes are TRBV7-6 and TRBJ2-7; D might be TRBD2 (5 bases). V was trimmed by 2 bases and J by 7 bases, leaving 9 bases between them. Germline lookup yields CDR1 SGHVS and CDR2 FNYEAQ. This CDR3 has 12 residues. The CDR3 DNA reads TGTGCCAGCAGCTTAAAGACGGGGGAGCAGTACTTC. It specifies CASSLKTGEQYF.

Comment on this clonotype: Its ends do not fully match the called genes, so a read error is possible. The chain couples TRBV6-5 to TRBJ2-7; D might be TRBD1 (7 bases). Germline CDR1 is MNHEY and CDR2 is SVGAGI. The CDR3 has 14 residues. The DNA for the CDR3 is TGTGCCGGCAGTCCCGCAGGAGGGGGCCACGAGCAGTACTTC. It is translated as CAGSPAGGGHEQYF.

This clonotype was detected many times. This chain joins TRBV2 and TRBJ1-2; 7 bases align to TRBD1. The junction had 3 bases not matched to a gene; V was cut back by 7 bases and J by 4 bases. From germline, CDR1 is SNHLY and CDR2 FYNNEI. This CDR3 spans 12 amino acids. The CDR3, as DNA: TGTGCCAGCATCCGGGACAGCTATGGCTACACCTTC. Protein sequence: CASIRDSYGYTF.

This clonotype was observed many times. The chain joins TRBV7-6 to TRBJ1-1, with unresolved D. Trimming shortened V by 5 bases and J by 5 bases, and 15 bases separated the two germline ends. The CDR3 length is 14 residues. CDR1 and CDR2 (germline): SGHVS, FNYEAQ. The CDR3 DNA sequence: TGTGCCAGCAGCCCCGGAGCAACGGGGACTGAAGCTTTCTTT. Translating gives CASSPGATGTEAFF.

This clonotype turned up a few times. This sequence may be a read error, since a much larger clone differs from it by one base. This sequence joins TRBV28 and TRBJ2-3, with 11 bases aligning to TRBD2. From germline, CDR1 is MDHEN and CDR2 SYDVKM. There are 19 residues in the CDR3. The CDR3 protein is CAGSLVGLADSTSTDTQYF. The DNA for the CDR3 is TGTGCCGGCAGTTTAGTGGGACTAGCGGATTCCACTAGCACAGATACGCAGTATTTT.

In its sample, this clonotype was seen many times. The chain is built from TRBV20-1 and TRBJ2-5, with unresolved D. Germline values: CDR1 DFQATT, CDR2 SNEGSKA (reference sequence). CDR3 length: 12 amino acids. The germline V and J ends were trimmed by 7 bases and 2 bases, with 11 bases remaining between them. CDR3 amino acids: CSVFRRQETQYF. The CDR3 nucleotides read TGCAGTGTCTTTCGGAGACAAGAGACCCAGTACTTC.

The chain employs TRBV4-3 and TRBJ2-1; 10 nucleotides line up with TRBD2. Trimming removed 0 bases from V and 0 bases from J; junction bases left unmatched: 11. Germline values: CDR1 LGHNA, CDR2 YSLEER. The CDR3 sequence is 20 residues long. CDR3 coding DNA: TGCGCCAGCAGCCAAGATGGTGGGACTAGCGCCGAGAGCTCCTACAATGAGCAGTTCTTC. Residues: CASSQDGGTSAESSYNEQFF.

This clonotype was found a few times. This chain links TRBV7-6 with TRBJ2-1, with D unresolved. Germline values: CDR1 SGHVS, CDR2 FNYEAQ. The CDR3 length is 14 residues. V was clipped by 5 bases and J by 5 bases, with 13 bases between them. In DNA form, the CDR3 reads TGTGCCAGCAGCCCAAACCCTGGGGACAATGAGCAGTTCTTC. Translating gives CASSPNPGDNEQFF.

The CDR3 protein is CASGPLIIAGHKETQYF. In DNA, the CDR3 is TGTGCCAGTGGGCCGCTAATAATCGCGGGACACAAAGAGACCCAGTACTTC. This rearrangement joins TRBV3-1 to TRBJ2-5; D may be TRBD1 or TRBD2 (6 bases each). This CDR3 has 17 residues. The V end lost 9 bases, the J end lost 3 bases, and 26 bases lay between the germline ends. Germline loops: CDR1 LGHDT, CDR2 YNNKEL (reference sequence).